This T cell receptor beta chain was recorded in a study of prognosis after radiotherapy for stage I lung cancer. In germline, CDR1 is SGHTA, CDR2 FQGNSA. CDR3 length: 14 amino acids. Turning to this clonotype: A far larger clone is only one base removed, so a read error is likely.

Genomic DNA was subjected to two-round multiplex PCR for amplification of TCR beta CDR3. During first-round PCR, primers specific to each TRBV and TRBJ gene were used. TCRdb itself ran the multiplex PCR reads through MiXCR, one entry per CDR3 protein. This sample has roughly 13,000 distinct CDR3 sequences; about half occur once, and the top ten carry 35% to 45%. There were around 6.6 milliliters of peripheral blood drawn at each of two time points. This sequence originates from a donor over 45 with non-small cell lung cancer. The chain joins TRBV7-2 to TRBJ1-3, with D hard to call. The sequences come from PBMCs, collected before or after stereotactic body radiation therapy (not recorded which). CDR3 nucleotide sequence: TGTGACACCACCCGATCACGAACTGGAAACACCATATATTTT. Its translation: CDTTRSRTGNTIYF.